This T cell receptor (beta chain) originates from a study of radiotherapy plus CTLA-4 blockade in lung cancer. Study-wide context: Around a sixth of patients responded objectively, and about 30% achieved disease control.

Overall study findings and caveats: TCR clones from tumors expanded in blood after radiotherapy plus ipilimumab.

The method was immunoSEQ multiplex PCR; TCRdb's version includes in-frame clones alone and lacks a portion of them. The data hold about 15,000 clones, with 55% to 75% observed a single time. Turning to this clone: Its specificity is unknown.

CDR1 is SGHTA, CDR2 FQGTGA, per germline. J gave up 8 bases and V 5 bases, and 7 bases lay outside the gene matches. The CDR3 has 13 residues. The TCR comes from a human donor with non-small cell lung cancer whose response to radiotherapy plus ipilimumab could not be evaluated. The sample was peripheral blood, taken from a patient treated with radiotherapy plus ipilimumab. This chain links TRBV7-3 with TRBJ1-2, with 8 bases identical to TRBD1. CDR3 DNA sequence: TGTGCCAGCAGCAGAGGACAGGGTGAAGGCTACACCTTC. This gives the protein CASSRGQGEGYTF.